This T cell receptor beta chain was sequenced for a study of T cells in Graves' hyperthyroidism and ophthalmopathy. The study's findings and limits: Researchers found most expanded thyroid clonotypes above 0.001 in blood as well.

In the case of this clonotype: Its antigen is undetermined.

V was pared by 0 bases and J by 0 bases, with 9 bases between. Germline V CDR1 and CDR2: GTSNPN, SVGIG (reference sequence). This CDR3 spans 14 amino acids. Using RNA transcripts as the source, TCR beta CDR3 regions were amplified. First-round RT-PCR with HTBI primers amplified the TCR CDR3 region. One entry per CDR3 protein, called by TCRdb with MiXCR from the multiplex PCR reads. Of hundreds of thousands of distinct CDR3 sequences in the sample, around 15% were seen once. Among the patients, aged 18 to 65, hyperthyroidism was newly diagnosed and had lasted under 2 months. Every diagnosis used clinical symptoms, serum thyroxine and TRAb, thyroid ultrasound and orbital computed tomography.

The genes are TRBV30 and TRBJ2-7; no definite D call. This receptor was taken from a woman aged 18-29 years with Graves' hyperthyroidism. Sequencing was done on a sample of blood. CDR3 in DNA: TGTGCCTGGAGTGTCGGTGGGAACTCCTACGAGCAGTACTTC. Residues: CAWSVGGNSYEQYF. The variable domain in full, completed from reference TRBV30 and TRBJ2-7, reads SQTIHQWPATLVQPVGSPLSLECTVEGTSNPNLYWYRQAAGRGLQLLFYSVGIGQISSEVPQNLSASRPQDRQFILSSKKLLLSDSGFYLCAWSVGGNSYEQYFGPGTRLTVT.